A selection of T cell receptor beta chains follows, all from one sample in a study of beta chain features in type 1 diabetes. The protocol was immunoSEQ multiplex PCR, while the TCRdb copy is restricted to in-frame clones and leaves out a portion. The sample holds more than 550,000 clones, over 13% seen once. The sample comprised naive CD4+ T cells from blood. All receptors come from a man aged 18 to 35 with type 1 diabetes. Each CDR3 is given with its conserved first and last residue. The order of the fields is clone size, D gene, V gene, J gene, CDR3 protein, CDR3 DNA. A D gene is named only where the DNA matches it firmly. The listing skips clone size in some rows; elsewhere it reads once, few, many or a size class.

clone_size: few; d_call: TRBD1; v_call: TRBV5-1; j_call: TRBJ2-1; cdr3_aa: CASSPTGDYNEQFF; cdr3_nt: TGCGCCAGCAGCCCGACAGGGGACTACAATGAGCAGTTCTTC
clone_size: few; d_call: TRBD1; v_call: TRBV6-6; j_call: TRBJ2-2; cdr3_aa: CAWGQGAGTGELFF; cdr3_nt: TGTGCCTGGGGACAGGGGGCGGGCACCGGGGAGCTGTTTTTT
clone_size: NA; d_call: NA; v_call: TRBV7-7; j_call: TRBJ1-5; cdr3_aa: CASSLIPQHYSNQPQHF; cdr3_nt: TGTGCTAGCAGCTTAATCCCCCAGCACTATAGCAATCAGCCCCAGCATTTT
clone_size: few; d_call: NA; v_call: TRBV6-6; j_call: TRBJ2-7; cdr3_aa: CASRPYLRGMEQYF; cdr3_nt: TGTGCCAGCAGACCATACCTCAGGGGTATGGAGCAGTACTTC
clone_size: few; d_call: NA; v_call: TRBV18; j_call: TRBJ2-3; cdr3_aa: CASSLRDGSTDTQYF; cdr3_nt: TGTGCCAGCTCACTACGGGACGGCAGCACAGATACGCAGTATTTT
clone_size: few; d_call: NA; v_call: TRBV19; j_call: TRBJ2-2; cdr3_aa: CASTLQVQGGELFF; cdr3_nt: TGTGCCAGTACCCTACAGGTGCAAGGAGGGGAGCTGTTTTTT
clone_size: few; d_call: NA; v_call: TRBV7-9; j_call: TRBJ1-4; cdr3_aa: CASSRDVEKLFF; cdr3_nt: TGTGCCAGCAGCAGGGACGTCGAAAAACTGTTTTTT
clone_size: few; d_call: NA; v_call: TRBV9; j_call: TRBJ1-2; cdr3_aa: CASSRQEGYGYTF; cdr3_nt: TGTGCCAGCAGCCGACAGGAGGGCTATGGCTACACCTTC
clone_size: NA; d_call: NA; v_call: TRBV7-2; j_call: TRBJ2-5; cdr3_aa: CASSVDRATQYF; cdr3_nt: TGTGCCAGCTCCGTTGATCGGGCAACCCAGTACTTC
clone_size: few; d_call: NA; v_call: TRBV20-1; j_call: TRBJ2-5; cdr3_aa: CSARNQGTQYF; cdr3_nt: TGCAGTGCACGAAACCAGGGGACCCAGTACTTC
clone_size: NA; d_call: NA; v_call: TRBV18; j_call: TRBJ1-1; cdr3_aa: CASSGRVNRRMNTEAFF; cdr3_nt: TGTGCCAGCTCTGGAAGGGTTAACAGGCGCATGAACACTGAAGCTTTCTTT
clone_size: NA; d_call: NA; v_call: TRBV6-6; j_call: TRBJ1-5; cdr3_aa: CASSQGNPGQPQHF; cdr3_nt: TGTGCCAGCAGCCAAGGTAATCCGGGACAGCCCCAGCATTTT
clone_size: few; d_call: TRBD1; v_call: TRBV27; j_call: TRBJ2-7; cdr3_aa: CASVEWDRGTYEQYF; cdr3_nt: TGTGCCAGCGTCGAATGGGACAGGGGGACCTACGAGCAGTACTTC
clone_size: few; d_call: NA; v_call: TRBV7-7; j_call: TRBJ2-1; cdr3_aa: CASSPSPRGNEQFF; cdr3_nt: TGTGCTAGCAGCCCATCTCCCCGGGGGAATGAGCAGTTCTTC
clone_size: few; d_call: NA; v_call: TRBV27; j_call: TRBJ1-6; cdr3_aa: CASSPLRYNSPLHF; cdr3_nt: TGTGCCAGCAGTCCTTTAAGGTATAATTCACCCCTCCACTTT
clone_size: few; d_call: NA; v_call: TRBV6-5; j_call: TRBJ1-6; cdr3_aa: CASSYSIGQGSSPLHF; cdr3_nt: TGTGCCAGCAGTTACTCGATAGGGCAGGGGAGTTCACCCCTCCACTTT
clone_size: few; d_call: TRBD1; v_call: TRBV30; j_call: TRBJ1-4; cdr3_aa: CAWSLLTSGGEKLFF; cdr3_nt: TGTGCCTGGAGTCTCCTTACATCAGGGGGGGAAAAACTGTTTTTT
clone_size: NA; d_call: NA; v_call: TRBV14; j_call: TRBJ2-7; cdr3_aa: CASSSTIYRYEQYF; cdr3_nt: TGTGCCAGCAGCTCTACCATCTATAGGTACGAGCAGTACTTC
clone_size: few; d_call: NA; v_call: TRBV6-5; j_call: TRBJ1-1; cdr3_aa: CASSYSYRASKAFF; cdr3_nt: TGTGCCAGCAGTTATTCCTACAGGGCCTCTAAAGCTTTCTTT
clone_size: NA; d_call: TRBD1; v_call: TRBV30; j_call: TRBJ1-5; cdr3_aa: CAWEPTGGSNQPQHF; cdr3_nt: TGTGCCTGGGAACCGACAGGGGGTTCCAATCAGCCCCAGCATTTT
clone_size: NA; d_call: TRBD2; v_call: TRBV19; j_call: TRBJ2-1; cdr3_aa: CASSPGLAGVSEQFF; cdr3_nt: TGTGCCAGTAGCCCGGGACTAGCGGGAGTTAGCGAGCAGTTCTTC
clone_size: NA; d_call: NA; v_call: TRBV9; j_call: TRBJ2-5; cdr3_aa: CASSVAVGPQETQYF; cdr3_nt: TGTGCCAGCAGCGTAGCTGTGGGGCCCCAAGAGACCCAGTACTTC
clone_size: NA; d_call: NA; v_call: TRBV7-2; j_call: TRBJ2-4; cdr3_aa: CASSLPRTTGRAKNIQYF; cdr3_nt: TGTGCCAGCAGCTTACCCCGCACGACGGGGAGGGCCAAAAACATTCAGTACTTC
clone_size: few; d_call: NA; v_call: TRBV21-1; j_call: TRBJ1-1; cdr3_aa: CASRSLRLNTEAFF; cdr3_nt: TGTGCCAGCAGATCTTTAAGGTTGAACACTGAAGCTTTCTTT
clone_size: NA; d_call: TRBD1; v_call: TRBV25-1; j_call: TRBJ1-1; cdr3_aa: CASSLTTGDTEAFF; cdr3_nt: TGTGCCAGCAGCCTTACAACAGGGGACACTGAAGCTTTCTTT
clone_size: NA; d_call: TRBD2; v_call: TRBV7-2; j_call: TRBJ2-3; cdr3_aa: CASSLGLTSGATDTQYF; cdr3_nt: TGTGCCAGCAGCTTAGGGTTGACTAGCGGGGCGACAGATACGCAGTATTTT
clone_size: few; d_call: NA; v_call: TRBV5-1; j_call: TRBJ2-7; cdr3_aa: CASSLTGSYEQYF; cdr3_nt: TGCGCCAGCAGCTTGACAGGATCCTACGAGCAGTACTTC
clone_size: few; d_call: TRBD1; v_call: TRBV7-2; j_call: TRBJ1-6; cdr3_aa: CASSSLGQRNSPLHF; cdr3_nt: TGTGCCAGCAGCTCCCTGGGACAGAGAAATTCACCCCTCCACTTT
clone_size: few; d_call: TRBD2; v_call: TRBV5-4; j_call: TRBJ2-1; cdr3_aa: CASSTLAGRSYNEQFF; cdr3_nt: TGTGCCAGCAGCACGTTAGCGGGGCGCTCCTACAATGAGCAGTTCTTC
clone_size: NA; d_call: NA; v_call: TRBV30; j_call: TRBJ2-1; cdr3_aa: CAWSTTYNEQFF; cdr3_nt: TGTGCCTGGAGTACCACCTACAATGAGCAGTTCTTC
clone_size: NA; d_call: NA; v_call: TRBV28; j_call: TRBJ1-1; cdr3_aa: CASSPSGNTEAFF; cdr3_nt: TGTGCCAGCAGTCCCAGTGGGAACACTGAAGCTTTCTTT
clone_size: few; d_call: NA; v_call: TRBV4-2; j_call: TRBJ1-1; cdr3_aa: CASSRGMANTEAFF; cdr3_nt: TGTGCCAGCAGCAGAGGTATGGCGAACACTGAAGCTTTCTTT